Listed below are T cell receptor beta chains from one sample, sequenced in a study of T cell responses to AZD1222 COVID-19 vaccine. The protocol was immunoSEQ multiplex PCR, while the TCRdb copy is restricted to in-frame clones and leaves out a portion. The table shows some 140,000 clones, with roughly 90% occurring only once. Sample: peripheral blood, taken on day 0 of AZD1222 vaccination. These receptors came from an adult in good health. Each CDR3 is given with its conserved first and last residue. A D gene is named only where the DNA matches it firmly. The size of a clone is reported for some rows only, either as once, few or many, or as a class for expanded clones.

CDR3aa: CASSSGGPGWKYQETQYF
CDR3nt: TGTGCCAGCAGCTCTGGAGGGCCCGGCTGGAAGTACCAAGAGACCCAGTACTTC
d_gene: -
abundance: -
v_gene: TRBV5-6
j_gene: TRBJ2-5

CDR3aa: CASSSTGAASLGEQYF
CDR3nt: TGCGCCAGCAGTTCCACAGGAGCGGCCTCTTTAGGCGAGCAGTACTTC
d_gene: -
abundance: -
v_gene: TRBV5-1
j_gene: TRBJ2-7

CDR3aa: CASSPGQAGTEAFF
CDR3nt: TGTGCCAGCAGCCCCGGACAGGCGGGCACTGAAGCTTTCTTT
d_gene: TRBD1
abundance: -
v_gene: TRBV2
j_gene: TRBJ1-1

CDR3aa: CASSFGTGASNTEAFF
CDR3nt: TGTGCCAGCAGCTTCGGGACAGGGGCTTCGAACACTGAAGCTTTCTTT
d_gene: TRBD1
abundance: -
v_gene: TRBV5-5
j_gene: TRBJ1-1

CDR3aa: CASSREGGGYGYTF
CDR3nt: TGTGCCAGCTCACGTGAAGGGGGTGGCTATGGCTACACCTTC
d_gene: -
abundance: -
v_gene: TRBV18
j_gene: TRBJ1-2

CDR3aa: CASSYSRGEGNSPLHF
CDR3nt: TGTGCCAGCAGTTACTCCCGGGGGGAGGGTAATTCACCCCTCCACTTT
d_gene: -
abundance: -
v_gene: TRBV6-5
j_gene: TRBJ1-6

CDR3aa: CAWTRQRGGYTF
CDR3nt: TGTGCCTGGACCCGACAGAGGGGCGGCTACACCTTC
d_gene: -
abundance: -
v_gene: TRBV30
j_gene: TRBJ1-2

CDR3aa: CASRGRPYNSPLHF
CDR3nt: TGTGCCAGCAGGGGTCGCCCCTATAATTCACCCCTCCACTTT
d_gene: -
abundance: once
v_gene: TRBV6-5
j_gene: TRBJ1-6

CDR3aa: CATSDFTHEQYF
CDR3nt: TGTGCCACCAGTGATTTTACCCACGAGCAGTACTTC
d_gene: -
abundance: -
v_gene: TRBV24-1
j_gene: TRBJ2-7

CDR3aa: CASSQGLAGQGEQFF
CDR3nt: TGTGCCAGCAGCCAGGGACTAGCGGGACAGGGGGAGCAGTTCTTC
d_gene: TRBD2
abundance: -
v_gene: TRBV3-1/TRBV3-2
j_gene: TRBJ2-1

CDR3aa: CASSVQGGARNEQFF
CDR3nt: TGTGCCAGCAGCGTCCAGGGGGGGGCCCGGAATGAGCAGTTCTTC
d_gene: -
abundance: -
v_gene: TRBV9
j_gene: TRBJ2-1

CDR3aa: CASSSGPYYGYTF
CDR3nt: TGTGCCAGCAGCTCCGGGCCCTACTATGGCTACACCTTC
d_gene: -
abundance: -
v_gene: TRBV11-3
j_gene: TRBJ1-2

CDR3aa: CASSKGDQPQHF
CDR3nt: TGTGCCAGTAGCAAGGGCGATCAGCCCCAGCATTTT
d_gene: -
abundance: -
v_gene: TRBV19
j_gene: TRBJ1-5

CDR3aa: CASSLTPWTDTGELFF
CDR3nt: TGTGCCAGCAGCTTAACGCCCTGGACGGACACCGGGGAGCTGTTTTTT
d_gene: -
abundance: -
v_gene: TRBV7-3
j_gene: TRBJ2-2

CDR3aa: CATGLGPLNYGYTF
CDR3nt: TGTGCCACCGGTTTGGGGCCGCTCAACTATGGCTACACCTTC
d_gene: -
abundance: -
v_gene: TRBV10-3
j_gene: TRBJ1-2

CDR3aa: CASSFSGELAGGYNEQFF
CDR3nt: TGTGCCAGCAGCTTCTCCGGGGAGCTAGCGGGGGGATACAATGAGCAGTTCTTC
d_gene: TRBD2
abundance: -
v_gene: TRBV7-6
j_gene: TRBJ2-1

CDR3aa: CASIPGTGRGQPQHF
CDR3nt: TGTGCCAGCATTCCGGGGACAGGAAGAGGTCAGCCCCAGCATTTT
d_gene: TRBD1
abundance: -
v_gene: TRBV2
j_gene: TRBJ1-5

CDR3aa: CASSYSTGAQVYEQYF
CDR3nt: TGTGCCAGCAGTTACTCGACGGGGGCGCAGGTCTACGAGCAGTACTTC
d_gene: -
abundance: -
v_gene: TRBV6-5
j_gene: TRBJ2-7

CDR3aa: CASSLQRGGETQYF
CDR3nt: TGTGCCAGCAGCTTACAGCGGGGGGGTGAGACCCAGTACTTC
d_gene: TRBD2
abundance: -
v_gene: TRBV7-2
j_gene: TRBJ2-5

CDR3aa: CSSVAEETQYF
CDR3nt: TGCAGTTCGGTAGCCGAAGAGACCCAGTACTTC
d_gene: -
abundance: -
v_gene: TRBV20-1
j_gene: TRBJ2-5

CDR3aa: CASRLSGGALDTQYF
CDR3nt: TGTGCCAGCAGGCTAAGCGGGGGGGCATTAGATACGCAGTATTTT
d_gene: TRBD2
abundance: -
v_gene: TRBV3-1/TRBV3-2
j_gene: TRBJ2-3

CDR3aa: CASSQAERGVYDTQYF
CDR3nt: TGCGCCAGCAGCCAAGCCGAGCGGGGGGTTTACGATACGCAGTATTTT
d_gene: TRBD2
abundance: -
v_gene: TRBV4-3
j_gene: TRBJ2-3

CDR3aa: CASSEVGGGPLDGYTF
CDR3nt: TGTGCCAGCAGTGAAGTTGGAGGGGGTCCTCTCGATGGCTACACCTTC
d_gene: -
abundance: -
v_gene: TRBV6-4
j_gene: TRBJ1-2

CDR3aa: CASVDGLYGYTF
CDR3nt: TGTGCCAGCGTGGACGGACTCTATGGCTACACCTTC
d_gene: -
abundance: -
v_gene: TRBV5-5
j_gene: TRBJ1-2

CDR3aa: CASSYTTMGTEAFF
CDR3nt: TGTGCCAGCAGTTACACGACGATGGGCACTGAAGCTTTCTTT
d_gene: -
abundance: -
v_gene: TRBV6-6
j_gene: TRBJ1-1

CDR3aa: CASSAASAGGYTF
CDR3nt: TGTGCCAGCAGTGCTGCCTCGGCTGGAGGCTACACCTTC
d_gene: -
abundance: -
v_gene: TRBV9
j_gene: TRBJ1-2

CDR3aa: CASSHYRAPIAEAFF
CDR3nt: TGTGCCAGCAGTCACTACAGGGCCCCGATCGCTGAAGCTTTCTTT
d_gene: -
abundance: -
v_gene: TRBV13
j_gene: TRBJ1-1

CDR3aa: CASSSLTGSYEQYF
CDR3nt: TGTGCCAGCAGTTCCCTGACAGGGAGTTACGAGCAGTACTTC
d_gene: TRBD1
abundance: -
v_gene: TRBV27
j_gene: TRBJ2-7

CDR3aa: CASSLAQAGGYGYTF
CDR3nt: TGTGCCAGCAGCTTAGCGCAGGCAGGGGGGTATGGCTACACCTTC
d_gene: TRBD1
abundance: -
v_gene: TRBV7-2
j_gene: TRBJ1-2

CDR3aa: CASSLVSPGGGETQYF
CDR3nt: TGTGCCAGCAGCTTAGTCTCCCCGGGGGGTGGGGAGACCCAGTACTTC
d_gene: TRBD2
abundance: -
v_gene: TRBV7-3
j_gene: TRBJ2-5

CDR3aa: CATTRQGGMNTEAFF
CDR3nt: TGTGCCACTACGCGGCAGGGGGGAATGAACACTGAAGCTTTCTTT
d_gene: TRBD1
abundance: -
v_gene: TRBV5-4
j_gene: TRBJ1-1

CDR3aa: CASNQGTRSGNTIYF
CDR3nt: TGCGCCAGCAATCAGGGGACAAGGAGTGGAAACACCATATATTTT
d_gene: -
abundance: -
v_gene: TRBV4-1
j_gene: TRBJ1-3

CDR3aa: CASSVTGDAQPQHF
CDR3nt: TGTGCCAGCAGCGTTACAGGGGACGCTCAGCCCCAGCATTTT
d_gene: TRBD1
abundance: -
v_gene: TRBV9
j_gene: TRBJ1-5

CDR3aa: CASSEWWGGELFF
CDR3nt: TGTGCCAGCAGTGAATGGTGGGGCGGGGAGCTGTTTTTT
d_gene: -
abundance: -
v_gene: TRBV6-1
j_gene: TRBJ2-2

CDR3aa: CASSTTFNTEAFF
CDR3nt: TGTGCCAGTAGTACCACATTTAACACTGAAGCTTTCTTT
d_gene: -
abundance: -
v_gene: TRBV19
j_gene: TRBJ1-1

CDR3aa: CASSPLRGGWNEQYF
CDR3nt: TGTGCCAGCTCACCCCTTAGGGGGGGCTGGAACGAGCAGTACTTC
d_gene: -
abundance: -
v_gene: TRBV18
j_gene: TRBJ2-7

CDR3aa: CASSSATSRGRNEQFF
CDR3nt: TGTGCCAGCAGTTCAGCGACTTCTAGAGGCCGCAATGAGCAGTTCTTC
d_gene: -
abundance: -
v_gene: TRBV6-5
j_gene: TRBJ2-1

CDR3aa: CASSPRYSNQPQHF
CDR3nt: TGTGCCAGCAGTCCACGGTATAGCAATCAGCCCCAGCATTTT
d_gene: -
abundance: once
v_gene: TRBV6-2/TRBV6-3
j_gene: TRBJ1-5

CDR3aa: CASNLRDRPYEQYF
CDR3nt: TGTGCCAGTAATCTCCGGGACAGGCCTTACGAGCAGTACTTC
d_gene: TRBD1
abundance: -
v_gene: TRBV19
j_gene: TRBJ2-7

CDR3aa: CASNQNTEAFF
CDR3nt: TGTGCCAGCAACCAGAACACTGAAGCTTTCTTT
d_gene: -
abundance: -
v_gene: TRBV6-5
j_gene: TRBJ1-1

CDR3aa: CASSPGQGNYGYTF
CDR3nt: TGTGCCAGCAGCCCGGGACAGGGAAACTATGGCTACACCTTC
d_gene: TRBD1
abundance: -
v_gene: TRBV5-6
j_gene: TRBJ1-2

CDR3aa: CSASPGSGTGYNQPQHF
CDR3nt: TGCAGTGCTAGTCCGGGGTCCGGGACAGGGTACAATCAGCCCCAGCATTTT
d_gene: TRBD1
abundance: -
v_gene: TRBV20-1
j_gene: TRBJ1-5

CDR3aa: CASNRGSGYGYTF
CDR3nt: TGTGCCAGCAACAGGGGGTCGGGGTATGGCTACACCTTC
d_gene: TRBD1
abundance: few
v_gene: TRBV6-5
j_gene: TRBJ1-2

CDR3aa: CASSYPQPSGNQPQHF
CDR3nt: TGTGCCAGCAGCTATCCCCAGCCTTCGGGCAATCAGCCCCAGCATTTT
d_gene: -
abundance: -
v_gene: TRBV28
j_gene: TRBJ1-5

CDR3aa: CACQFSWVAEAFF
CDR3nt: TGTGCCTGCCAATTTTCGTGGGTGGCTGAAGCTTTCTTT
d_gene: -
abundance: -
v_gene: TRBV30
j_gene: TRBJ1-1

CDR3aa: CASSGRRGGVNEQFF
CDR3nt: TGTGCCAGTAGTGGCCGACGGGGGGGAGTCAATGAGCAGTTCTTC
d_gene: TRBD2
abundance: -
v_gene: TRBV19
j_gene: TRBJ2-1

CDR3aa: CASSLASGGSSYEQYF
CDR3nt: TGCGCCAGCAGCTTGGCCTCGGGCGGGAGCTCCTACGAGCAGTACTTC
d_gene: TRBD2
abundance: -
v_gene: TRBV5-1
j_gene: TRBJ2-7